Shown below are 10 T cell receptor beta chains from a single sample sequenced in a study of shared clonotypes between healthy human individuals. Method: immunoSEQ multiplex PCR; TCRdb's copy keeps in-frame clones and lacks some. The sample shows approximately 2,000,000 clones, 92% of them seen only once. The source material was naive CD4+ T cells from PBMCs. Indicated subset: CD45RA+ positively selected. The receptors stem from a man aged 18 to 30 in good health. Some clones in this sample may be carry-over from other donors' samples.

As concerns this clone: Other DNA sequences in the same sample also yield this CDR3. V and J are TRBV18 and TRBJ2-1, with D hard to call. The CDR3 contains 11 residues. Trimming pared 5 bases from V and 4 bases from J, leaving 3 bases between. Germline values: CDR1 KGHSH, CDR2 LQKENI. CDR3 sequence reads: CASSVYNEQFF. As DNA, the CDR3 is TGTGCCAGCTCAGTTTACAATGAGCAGTTCTTC. Complete variable domain (other parts from reference TRBV18 and TRBJ2-1): NAGVMQNPRHLVRRRGQEARLRCSPMKGHSHVYWYRQLPEEGLKFMVYLQKENIIDESGMPKERFSAEFPKEGPSILRIQQVVRGDSAAYFCASSVYNEQFFGPGTRLTVL.

The chain uses TRBV5-1 and TRBJ2-2, with a possible D match to TRBD1 (5 bases). V lost 4 bases and J 6 bases, leaving 13 bases between the germline ends. The germline V gene has CDR1 SGHRS and CDR2 YFSETQ. The CDR3 totals 14 residues. CDR3 residues: CASSLGQIPGELFF. The CDR3 bases are TGCGCCAGCAGCCTGGGGCAAATACCCGGGGAGCTGTTTTTT.

This clone occurred a few times. The rearrangement links TRBV20-1 to TRBJ1-1; D gene uncertain. Germline CDR1 is DFQATT and CDR2 is SNEGSKA (reference sequence). V dropped 6 bases and J dropped 10 bases, with 12 bases sitting between them. There are 10 residues in the CDR3. The CDR3 coding sequence is TGCAGTGCCGACGGACCTACAGCTTTCTTT. This gives the protein CSADGPTAFF.

The chain employs TRBV28 and TRBJ2-7; D not resolved. Germline V gene sequence: CDR1 MDHEN, CDR2 SYDVKM. V shed 11 bases and J shed 0 bases, with 8 bases lying between them. The CDR3 spans 11 residues. The DNA of the CDR3 is TGTGCCCTGACGCCCTCCTACGAGCAGTACTTC. This sequence encodes CALTPSYEQYF.

Note on this clone: The sample contains more than one DNA sequence encoding this CDR3. The chain employs TRBV2 and TRBJ2-7; D unclear. V lost 2 bases, J lost 2 bases, and 1 base lay in between. The CDR3 is made up of 11 amino acids. From germline, CDR1 is SNHLY and CDR2 FYNNEI. CDR3 amino acids: CASSETYEQYF. The DNA for the CDR3 is TGTGCCAGCAGTGAAACCTACGAGCAGTACTTC.

This rearrangement joins TRBV11-2 to TRBJ2-7, with D tentatively TRBD1 (6 bases). CDR3 length: 14 residues. Trimming left V 4 bases short and J 3 bases short, with 13 bases between. Germline lookup yields CDR1 SGHAT and CDR2 FQNNGV. The CDR3 nucleotides are TGTGCCAGCAGCTCTACGACAGGTTACTACGAGCAGTACTTC. This encodes CASSSTTGYYEQYF.

The chain carries TRBV7-2 and TRBJ2-6, with D maybe TRBD1 (5 bases). This CDR3 is built from 14 residues. Germline values: CDR1 SGHTA, CDR2 FQGNSA. V lost 6 bases, J lost 7 bases, and 13 bases lay in between. CDR3 DNA: TGTGCCAGCAGTCAAACACAGGTCGCCAACGTCCTGACTTTC. Protein sequence: CASSQTQVANVLTF.

V gene TRBV7-9 combines with J gene TRBJ2-4, with D perhaps TRBD1 or TRBD2 (6 bases each). The CDR3 has 17 residues. CDR1 is SEHNR and CDR2 is FQNEAQ in the germline V gene (reference sequence). With 4 bases removed from V and 6 bases from J, the gap between germline ends came to 22 bases. CDR3 protein: CASSSAGIRGPLNIQYF. The CDR3 nucleotides are TGTGCCAGCAGCTCGGCGGGAATCAGGGGCCCGTTAAACATTCAGTACTTC. The variable domain in full, completed from reference TRBV7-9 and TRBJ2-4, reads DTGVSQNPRHKITKRGQNVTFRCDPISEHNRLYWYRQTLGQGPEFLTYFQNEAQLEKSRLLSDRFSAERPKGSFSTLEIQRTEQGDSAMYLCASSSAGIRGPLNIQYFGAGTRLSVL.

This clone was seen once. This chain uses TRBV7-9 with TRBJ1-1; D is ambiguous. V was pared by 1 base and J by 11 bases, with 8 bases between. The CDR3 is 11 amino acids. CDR1 SEHNR and CDR2 FQNEAQ come from the germline V gene (reference sequence). The CDR3 protein is CASSLGGGAFF. CDR3 DNA sequence: TGTGCCAGCAGCTTAGGTGGAGGGGCTTTCTTT.

This clone was counted between two and nine times. The CDR3 is CASSFPLGSEQFF. DNA for the CDR3: TGTGCCAGCAGTTTTCCATTGGGGAGTGAGCAGTTCTTC. The chain uses TRBV27 and TRBJ2-1, with D tentatively TRBD2 (5 bases). Germline CDR1 is MNHEY and CDR2 is SMNVEV (reference sequence). The CDR3 is 13 residues long. V lost 3 bases, J lost 9 bases, and 12 bases lay in between.